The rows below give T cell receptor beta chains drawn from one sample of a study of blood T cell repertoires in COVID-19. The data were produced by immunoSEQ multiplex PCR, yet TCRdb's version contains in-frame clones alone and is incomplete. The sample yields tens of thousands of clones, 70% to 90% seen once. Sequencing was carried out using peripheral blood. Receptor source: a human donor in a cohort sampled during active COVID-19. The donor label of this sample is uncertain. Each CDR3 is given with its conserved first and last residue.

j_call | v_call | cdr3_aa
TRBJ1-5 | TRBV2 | CASSEEVGGDSNQPQHF
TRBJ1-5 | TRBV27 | CASSFGRAGQPQHF
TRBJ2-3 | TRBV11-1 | CASSSWDSSTDTQYF
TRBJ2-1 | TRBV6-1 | CASSEVGSGLSYNEQFF
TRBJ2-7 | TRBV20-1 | CSARQKYEQYF
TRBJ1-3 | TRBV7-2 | CASSSDRARLFGGNTIYF
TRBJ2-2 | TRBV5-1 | CASSYPAVAELNTGELFF
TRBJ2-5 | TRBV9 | CASSVEGRDEAQYF
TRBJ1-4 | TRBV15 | CATSRVRDTTNEKLFF
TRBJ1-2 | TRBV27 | CASSPRGPTNGYTF
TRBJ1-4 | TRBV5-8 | CASNKQGTNEKLFF
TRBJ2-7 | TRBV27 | CASSFSQGRSYEQYF
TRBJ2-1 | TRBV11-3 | CASSLDPRDEQFF
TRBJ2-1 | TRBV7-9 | CASSFGRVGNEQFF
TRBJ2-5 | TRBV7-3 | CASSLRGGTGEQETQYF
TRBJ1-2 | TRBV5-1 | CASSLVPDTNYGYTF
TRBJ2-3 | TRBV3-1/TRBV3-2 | CASSHELAGGSNTQYF
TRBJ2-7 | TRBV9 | CASSPGGQGYEQYF
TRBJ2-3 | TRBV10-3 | CAIRPGQGADTQYF
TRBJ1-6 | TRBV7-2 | CASSLDPARGISPLHF
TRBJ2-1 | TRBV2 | CASSSGTRTYNEQFF
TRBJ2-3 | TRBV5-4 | CASSTGGGQADTQYF
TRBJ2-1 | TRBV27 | CASSSQGLAGYNEQFF
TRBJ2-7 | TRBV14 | CASSQDVSGGPLEQYF
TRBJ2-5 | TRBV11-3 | CASSLDGTLKETQYF
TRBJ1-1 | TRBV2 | CASSGAGGVNTEAFF
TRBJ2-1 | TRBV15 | CATSRDPRGVYNEQFF
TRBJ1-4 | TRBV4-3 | CASSQNPRESNEKLFF
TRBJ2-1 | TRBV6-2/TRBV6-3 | CASSPPGVPRQFF
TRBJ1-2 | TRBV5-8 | CASSWMTVDYGYTF
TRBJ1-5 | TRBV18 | CASSPSWRQGHNQPQHF
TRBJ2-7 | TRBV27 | CASGGLAKYEQYF